One T cell receptor (beta chain) is described in this entry. This specimen belongs to a study of blood T cell repertoires in COVID-19. The CDR3 has 12 residues. V shed 5 bases, J shed 7 bases, and the junction held 4 bases outside the gene matches. The germline CDR1 and CDR2 sequences are MNHEY and SVGAGI. Only in-frame clones appear in the TCRdb table, and some are missing; sequencing was by immunoSEQ multiplex PCR. There are about 320,000 clones in the sample; nearly 90% occur only once, and about 6% lies in the top ten. The TCR was taken from a woman aged 30 to 39 who had recovered from COVID-19. This chain joins TRBV6-5 and TRBJ1-2; 7 nucleotides agree with TRBD1. The material sequenced was PBMCs or T cells enriched from blood (not recorded which). CDR3 sequence reads: CASSTAGGGYTF. CDR3 in DNA: TGTGCCAGCAGTACAGCAGGGGGTGGCTACACCTTC.